These T cell receptor beta chains were read from a single sample in a study of T-cell reconstitution after alpha-beta-depleted transplantation in children. TCRdb redid the calling of the PCR reads with MiXCR, one entry per CDR3 protein. The sample records about 610,000 distinct CDR3 sequences, approximately 10% being singletons. Sequenced here: PBMCs from the stem cell graft donor, sampled from the stem cell graft. All receptors come from a human donor who donated a stem cell graft to a child with acute myeloid leukemia. Both conserved end residues are part of each CDR3. Clone size appears in some rows only: once, few, many, or a class for an expanded clone.

j_call clone_size v_call cdr3_aa
TRBJ2-7 - TRBV28 CASSFLSGNPYEQYF
TRBJ2-5 few TRBV11-1 CASSLPGRAGVGETQYF
TRBJ2-5 - TRBV7-7 CASSLGEMATAQYF
TRBJ2-4 - TRBV11-2 CASSNRGETGNIQYF
TRBJ2-2 many TRBV12-3/TRBV12-4 CASSHGQGYTGELFF
TRBJ2-7 few TRBV2 CASTSQAASYEQYF
TRBJ2-1 - TRBV4-2 CASSQGVGLVVGEQFF
TRBJ1-6 few TRBV10-3 CAISGGTGEGNSPLHF
TRBJ2-2 - TRBV5-1 CASSWTVLENTGELFF
TRBJ2-7 few TRBV29-1 CSVANAGLISYEQYF
TRBJ1-1 many TRBV12-3/TRBV12-4 CASSTRPNTEAFF
TRBJ1-5 - TRBV7-9 CASSLEVGGGPQHF
TRBJ2-4 many TRBV29-1 CSVGMKAKNIQYF
TRBJ2-5 many TRBV7-2 CASSRGDSGQETQYF
TRBJ2-1 many TRBV6-5 CASSYGTGLAGEHEQFF
TRBJ2-6 - TRBV25-1 CASSGLHGSLSSGANVLTF
TRBJ2-2 - TRBV27 CASSLFPAGGPNGELFF
TRBJ1-4 - TRBV30 CAWSVRQIVAEKLFF
TRBJ2-4 many TRBV7-2 CASSLSEGLGIQYF
TRBJ2-1 few TRBV20-1 CSARGRSVGYNEQFF
TRBJ2-3 many TRBV5-6 CASSFASHPDTQYF
TRBJ2-7 - TRBV7-2 CASSLQLEQYF
TRBJ2-2 many TRBV20-1 CSARDSGGDKTGELFF
TRBJ2-2 - TRBV6-5 CASSYFTGVTGELFF
TRBJ2-3 - TRBV20-1 CSATPGTKDKDTQYF
TRBJ2-7 - TRBV27 CASSSRESSYEQYF
TRBJ2-5 many TRBV14 CASSRDIGSQETQYF